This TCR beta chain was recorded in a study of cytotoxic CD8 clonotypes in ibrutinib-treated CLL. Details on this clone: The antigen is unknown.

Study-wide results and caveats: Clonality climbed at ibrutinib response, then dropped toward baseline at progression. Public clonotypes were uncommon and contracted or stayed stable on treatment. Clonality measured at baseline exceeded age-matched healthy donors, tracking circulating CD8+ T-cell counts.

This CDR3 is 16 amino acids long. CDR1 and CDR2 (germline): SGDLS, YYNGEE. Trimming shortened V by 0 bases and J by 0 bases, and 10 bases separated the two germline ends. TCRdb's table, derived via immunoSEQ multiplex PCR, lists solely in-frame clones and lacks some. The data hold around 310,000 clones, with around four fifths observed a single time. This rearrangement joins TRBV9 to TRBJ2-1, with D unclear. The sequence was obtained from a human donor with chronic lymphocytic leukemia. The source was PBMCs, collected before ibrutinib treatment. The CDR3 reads CASSVGVGSSYNEQFF. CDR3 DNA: TGTGCCAGCAGCGTAGGGGTAGGTAGCTCCTACAATGAGCAGTTCTTC.